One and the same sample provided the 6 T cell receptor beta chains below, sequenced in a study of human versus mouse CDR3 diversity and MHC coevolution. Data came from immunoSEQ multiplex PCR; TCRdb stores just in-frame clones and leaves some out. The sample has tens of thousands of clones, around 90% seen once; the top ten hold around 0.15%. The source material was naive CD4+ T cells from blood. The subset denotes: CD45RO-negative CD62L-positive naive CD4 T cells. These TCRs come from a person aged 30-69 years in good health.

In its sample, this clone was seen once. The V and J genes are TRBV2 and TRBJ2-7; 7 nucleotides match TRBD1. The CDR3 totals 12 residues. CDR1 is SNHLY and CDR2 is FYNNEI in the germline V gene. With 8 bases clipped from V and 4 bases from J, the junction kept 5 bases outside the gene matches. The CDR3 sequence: CASRQGNYEQYF. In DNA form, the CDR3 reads TGTGCCAGCCGACAGGGTAATTACGAGCAGTACTTC.

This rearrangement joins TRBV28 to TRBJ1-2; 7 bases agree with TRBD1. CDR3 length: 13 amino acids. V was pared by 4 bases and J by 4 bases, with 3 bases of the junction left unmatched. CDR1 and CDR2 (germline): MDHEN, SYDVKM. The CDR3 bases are TGTGCCAGCAGTTCTCGGGACAGCTATGGCTACACCTTC. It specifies CASSSRDSYGYTF.

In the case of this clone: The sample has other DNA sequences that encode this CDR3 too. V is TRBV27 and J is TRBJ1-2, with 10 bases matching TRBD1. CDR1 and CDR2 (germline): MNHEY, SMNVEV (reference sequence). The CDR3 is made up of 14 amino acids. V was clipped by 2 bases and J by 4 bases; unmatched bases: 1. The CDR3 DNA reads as TGTGCCAGCAGTTTAGGACAGGGGGTCTATGGCTACACCTTC. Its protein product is CASSLGQGVYGYTF.

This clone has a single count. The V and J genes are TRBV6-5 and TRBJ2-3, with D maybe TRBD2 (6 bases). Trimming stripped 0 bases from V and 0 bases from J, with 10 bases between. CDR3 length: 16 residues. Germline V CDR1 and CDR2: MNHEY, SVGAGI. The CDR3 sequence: CASSYSPGSSTDTQYF. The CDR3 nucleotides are TGTGCCAGCAGTTACTCTCCCGGGAGCAGCACAGATACGCAGTATTTT.

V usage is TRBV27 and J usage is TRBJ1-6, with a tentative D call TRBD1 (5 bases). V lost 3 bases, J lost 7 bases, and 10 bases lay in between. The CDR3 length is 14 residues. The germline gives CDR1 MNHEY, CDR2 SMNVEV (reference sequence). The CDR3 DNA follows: TGTGCCAGCAGTTTCAGGGTAAAGAATTCACCCCTCCACTTT. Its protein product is CASSFRVKNSPLHF.

The CDR3 DNA is TGTGCCAGCAGTGGACGGCGGGGGGGTAGGAATGAGCAGTTCTTC. It codes for CASSGRRGGRNEQFF. The chain employs TRBV2 and TRBJ2-1; 9 positions agree with TRBD2. Trimming took 4 bases from V and 7 from J; bases not matched to a gene: 8. Germline V gene sequence: CDR1 SNHLY, CDR2 FYNNEI. CDR3 length: 15 residues.